What follows is one T cell receptor (beta chain) and its context. The target antigen is unknown. CDR3 length equals 15 residues. J was trimmed by 5 bases and V by 6 bases; bases with no gene match: 8. Germline-derived CDR1 and CDR2 are WSHSY and SAAADI. This specimen comes from a study of cytomegalovirus exposure and HLA in healthy donors. The PCR contained 60 Vbeta and 13 Jbeta primers. Measured with immunoSEQ multiplex PCR; TCRdb has only the in-frame clones, and not every one. This table has about 160,000 clones, 75% appearing once. Study-wide findings and caveats: Earlier results showed most TCR beta V segments being productive about 90% or about 30% of the time.

This clonotype was obtained from a male donor in good health and CMV-seronegative. The rearrangement joins TRBV10-2 to TRBJ2-2; 8 bases are shared with TRBD2. Sequences were obtained from PBMCs. CDR3: CASRAGTSDTGELFF. Written as DNA, the CDR3 is TGCGCCAGCAGAGCCGGGACTAGTGATACCGGGGAGCTGTTTTTT.